Reported below is one TCR beta chain. Its antigen is as yet unknown. These data belong to a study of beta chain features in type 1 diabetes. Whole-study results and caveats: Whether HLA type influences TCRB rearrangement remained unresolved here.

Reverse transcribing all isolated RNA meant expressed TCRB transcripts were sequenced. Using immunoSEQ multiplex PCR, the repertoire was profiled, and TCRdb retains in-frame clones only, with some absent. Here the sample spans a few hundred thousand clones, approximately 15% being singletons. With 1 base removed from V and 6 bases from J, the gap between germline ends came to 10 bases. Germline CDR1 is MDHEN and CDR2 is SYDVKM. CDR3 length: 13 residues. Material for sequencing was naive CD4+ T cells from blood. The rearrangement joins TRBV28 to TRBJ2-7; D is unresolved. The sequence was collected from a man in his thirties or forties in good health. The DNA for the CDR3 is TGTGCCAGCAGTTTATCACAGTTCGGCGAGCAGTACGTC. Translation: CASSLSQFGEQYV.